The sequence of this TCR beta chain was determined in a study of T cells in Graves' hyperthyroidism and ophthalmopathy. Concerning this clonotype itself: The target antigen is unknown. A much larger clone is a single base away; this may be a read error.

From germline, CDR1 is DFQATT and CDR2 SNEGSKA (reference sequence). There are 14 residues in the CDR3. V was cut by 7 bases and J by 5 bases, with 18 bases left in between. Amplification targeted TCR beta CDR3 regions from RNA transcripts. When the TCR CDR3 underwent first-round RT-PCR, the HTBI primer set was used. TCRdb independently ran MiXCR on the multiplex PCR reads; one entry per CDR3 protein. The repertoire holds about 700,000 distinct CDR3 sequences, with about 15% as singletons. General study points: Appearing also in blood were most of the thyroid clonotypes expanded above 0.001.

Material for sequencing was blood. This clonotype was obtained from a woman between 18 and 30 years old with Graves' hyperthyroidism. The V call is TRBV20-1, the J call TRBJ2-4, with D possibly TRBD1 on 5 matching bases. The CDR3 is CSVTGRVHENIQYF. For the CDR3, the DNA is TGCAGTGTCACAGGACGCGTGCACGAAAACATTCAGTACTTC.